The 14 T cell receptor beta chains below come from one sample, sequenced in a study of identical twins. TCRdb ran MiXCR on the 5' RACE reads and lists one entry per CDR3 protein. Altogether fewer than 900,000 distinct CDR3 sequences are present, about 20% being singletons, with the ten largest covering 13%. The sample also formed part of further work on T cells expressing NK-cell markers.

Specimen: PBMCs. These receptors all come from a woman under 30 in good health.

The chain is built from TRBV5-6 and TRBJ2-7; 10 bases align to TRBD2. J gave up 3 bases and V 4 bases, and 13 bases lay outside the gene matches. Germline assignment: CDR1 SGHDT and CDR2 YYEEEE. This CDR3 comprises 17 residues. CDR3 sequence (DNA): TGTGCCAGCAGCACCTCAAGGACTAGCGGAGATTTCTACGAGCAGTACTTC. It translates to CASSTSRTSGDFYEQYF.

This clonotype was counted only a few times. This chain links TRBV11-3 with TRBJ2-2, with D possibly being TRBD2 (5 bases). Per the germline V gene, CDR1 is SGHNT and CDR2 is YENEEA. The length of the CDR3 is 16 residues. V lost 6 bases, J lost 6 bases, and 20 bases lay in between. The CDR3 DNA reads as TGTGCCAGCAGTTCGCGGACGGGGATGTCCGCCGGGGAGCTGTTTTTT. This encodes CASSSRTGMSAGELFF.

This clonotype was observed once. The rearrangement joins TRBV3-1 to TRBJ2-1; weak D call: TRBD1 (5 bases). Deletions cut 0 bases from V and 4 bases from J, with 16 bases between. There are 17 residues in the CDR3. The germline CDR1 and CDR2 sequences are LGHDT and YNNKEL (reference sequence). CDR3 sequence (DNA): TGTGCCAGCAGCCAAGAGCTAGATCGTTACAGGTACAATGAGCAGTTCTTC. Protein product: CASSQELDRYRYNEQFF.

The chain couples TRBV4-1 to TRBJ1-2, with a possible D match to TRBD1 (5 bases). Germline lookup yields CDR1 MGHRA and CDR2 YSYEKL. The CDR3 totals 14 residues. V was cut by 2 bases and J by 4 bases, with 11 bases left in between. The CDR3 spells CASSQPGTFYGYTF. In nucleotides, the CDR3 is TGCGCCAGCAGCCAACCCGGGACCTTCTATGGCTACACCTTC.

In this sample, this clonotype turned up a few times. The chain links TRBV10-3 to TRBJ1-5, with a possible D match to TRBD1 (6 bases). CDR3 size: 14 residues. Germline V gene data show CDR1 as ENHRY and CDR2 as SYGVKD. The germline V and J ends were trimmed by 6 bases and 4 bases, with 13 bases remaining between them. DNA for the CDR3: TGTGCCATCAGGACACAGGGTGAAAATCAGCCCCAGCATTTT. Its protein product is CAIRTQGENQPQHF.

This clonotype was detected ten times or more. J is TRBJ1-2 and V is TRBV6-1, with 8 positions matching TRBD1. Germline trimming cut 5 bases from V and 8 bases from J; bases unmatched to any gene: 13. The germline CDR1 and CDR2 sequences are MNHNS and SASEGT. This CDR3 spans 15 amino acids. The CDR3 region has the DNA TGTGCCAGCAGTACCCGGACAGGGCCGGCCCGGGGCTACACCTTC. This sequence encodes CASSTRTGPARGYTF.

This clonotype was counted a few times. V gene TRBV20-1 combines with J gene TRBJ2-7; 8 bases line up with TRBD2. The V and J ends lost 4 bases and 2 bases, in that order; junction bases with no gene match: 4. The length of the CDR3 is 13 residues. Germline V gene lookup returns CDR1 DFQATT and CDR2 SNEGSKA (reference sequence). The CDR3 nucleotides are TGCAGTGCTACAGGCGGGGGGCCCTACGAGCAGTACTTC. This sequence encodes CSATGGGPYEQYF.

The V gene is TRBV5-1, the J gene TRBJ2-7; 7 bases map to TRBD1. The germline V gene encodes CDR1 SGHRS and CDR2 YFSETQ. After removal of 4 bases from V and 6 bases from J, the junction contained 10 bases not matched to a gene. The CDR3 totals 14 residues. The CDR3, as DNA: TGCGCCAGCAGCATAACCGGGACAGCGGCCGAGCAGTACTTC. Translation gives CASSITGTAAEQYF.

This clonotype came up a few times. A junction boundary mismatches the germline segment, possibly from a read error. The J gene is TRBJ2-1, the V gene TRBV7-7; a weak D match, TRBD2 (5 bases). This CDR3 is 15 amino acids long. CDR1 is SSHAT and CDR2 is FNYEAQ in the germline V gene (reference sequence). In DNA, the CDR3 is TGTGCTAGCAGCTTAGAGGGCGGGCACTACAATGAGCAGTTCTTC. Translation gives CASSLEGGHYNEQFF.

J is TRBJ2-5 and V is TRBV27, with 10 bases fitting TRBD1. Germline lookup yields CDR1 MNHEY and CDR2 SMNVEV (reference sequence). V dropped 3 bases and J dropped 5; count of bases not matched to a gene: 15. This CDR3 comprises 18 residues. CDR3 region: CASSFGSDRGPLAETQYF. The DNA of the CDR3 is TGTGCCAGCAGTTTTGGGAGTGACAGGGGGCCGTTGGCGGAGACCCAGTACTTC.

The chain joins TRBV20-1 to TRBJ2-7; 8 bases map to TRBD1. CDR3 size: 14 residues. CDR1 and CDR2 (germline): DFQATT, SNEGSKA (reference sequence). With V trimmed by 3 bases and J by 2 bases, 6 bases remained unmatched. The CDR3 DNA is TGCAGTGCTAGTTCACAGGGGGGCCCCTACGAGCAGTACTTC. The encoded protein is CSASSQGGPYEQYF.

V and J are TRBV20-1 and TRBJ2-1, with 15 bases that match TRBD2. CDR1 is DFQATT and CDR2 is SNEGSKA in the germline V gene (reference sequence). With 5 bases clipped from V and 7 bases from J, the junction kept 3 bases outside the gene matches. This CDR3 spans 14 amino acids. CDR3 sequence (DNA): TGCAGTGCTCCAGGACTAGCGGGAGGGAATGAGCAGTTCTTC. Amino acid sequence: CSAPGLAGGNEQFF.

The V and J genes are TRBV28 and TRBJ2-1; D not resolved. The germline V gene has CDR1 MDHEN and CDR2 SYDVKM. The CDR3 has 14 residues. Deletions cut 7 bases from V and 12 bases from J, with 22 bases between. CDR3 in amino acids: CASNGNVRLRGQFF. The CDR3 DNA reads TGTGCCAGCAATGGAAATGTCAGGCTCCGTGGGCAGTTCTTC.

In this sample, this clonotype turned up a few times. CDR3: CAISGPGLRVGTQYF. DNA of the CDR3: TGTGCCATCAGTGGCCCGGGACTGAGGGTCGGTACGCAGTATTTT. The J gene is TRBJ2-3, the V gene TRBV10-3; a weak D match, TRBD2 (6 bases). CDR3 length equals 15 residues. The germline V and J ends were trimmed by 4 bases and 8 bases, with 19 bases remaining between them. Germline values: CDR1 ENHRY, CDR2 SYGVKD.